This TCR beta chain was identified during a study of blood T cell repertoires in COVID-19. Across the whole study: T cells, B-cell-depleted T cells, or PBMCs supplied cDNA or gDNA.

Here immunoSEQ multiplex PCR was the method, and the copy in TCRdb shows in-frame clones only, minus some. Here the sample spans approximately 300,000 clones, roughly 90% being singletons. Material for sequencing was PBMCs or T cells enriched from blood (not recorded which). This TCR derives from a man in his 60s who had recovered from COVID-19.

The CDR3 DNA reads TGTGCCAGCAGCTTAGATCCCCCGCGACTAGCGGTCTACGAGCAGTACTTC. Its protein product is CASSLDPPRLAVYEQYF. The chain carries TRBV11-2 and TRBJ2-7, with TRBD2 matching over 9 bases. Per the germline V gene, CDR1 is SGHAT and CDR2 is FQNNGV. After removal of 0 bases from V and 3 bases from J, the junction contained 9 bases not matched to a gene. This CDR3 region has 17 residues.